This T cell receptor (beta chain) was recorded in a study of cytomegalovirus exposure and HLA in healthy donors. Findings and caveats of the study: As a later analysis revealed, most CMV-associated TCR beta chains appeared HLA-restricted.

The PCR was carried out with 60 Vbeta primers and 13 Jbeta primers. The protocol was immunoSEQ multiplex PCR, while the TCRdb copy is restricted to in-frame clones and leaves out a portion. The sample holds 95,000 to 150,000 clones, over 8.5% seen once. About this clone itself: Its target is unknown.

Germline V CDR1 and CDR2: MNHEY, SMNVEV (reference sequence). Trimming cost V 6 bases and J 0 bases; bases outside gene matches: 5. The CDR3 is made up of 15 amino acids. The rearrangement joins TRBV27 to TRBJ2-7, with 10 bases fitting TRBD1. The TCR comes from a middle-aged woman in good health and CMV-seropositive. The sequencing sample was made of PBMCs. In DNA form, the CDR3 reads TGTGCCAGCAGGCCGGGACAGGGGAACTCCTACGAGCAGTACTTC. It encodes CASRPGQGNSYEQYF.